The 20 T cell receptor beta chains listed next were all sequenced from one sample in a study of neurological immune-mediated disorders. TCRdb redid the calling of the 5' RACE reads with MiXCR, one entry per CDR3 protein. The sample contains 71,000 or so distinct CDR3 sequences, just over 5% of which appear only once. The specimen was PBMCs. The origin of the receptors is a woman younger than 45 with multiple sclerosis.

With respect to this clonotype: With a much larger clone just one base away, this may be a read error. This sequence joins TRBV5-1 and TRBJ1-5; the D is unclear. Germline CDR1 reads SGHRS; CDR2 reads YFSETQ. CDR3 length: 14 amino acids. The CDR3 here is CASSPPGQNQPQNF. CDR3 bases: TGCGCCAGCAGCCCCCCGGGCCAGAATCAGCCCCAGAATTTT.

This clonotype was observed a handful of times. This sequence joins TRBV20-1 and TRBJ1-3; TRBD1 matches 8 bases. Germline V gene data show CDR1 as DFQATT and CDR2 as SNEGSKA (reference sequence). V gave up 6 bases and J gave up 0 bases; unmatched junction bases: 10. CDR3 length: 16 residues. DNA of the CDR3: TGCAGTGCCAATTCGGACAGGGTCATCTCTGGAAACACCATATATTTT. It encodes CSANSDRVISGNTIYF.

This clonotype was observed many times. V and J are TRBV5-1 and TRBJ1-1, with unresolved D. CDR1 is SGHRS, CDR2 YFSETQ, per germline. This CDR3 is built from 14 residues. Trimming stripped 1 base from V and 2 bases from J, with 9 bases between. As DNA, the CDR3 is TGCGCCAGCAGCTTGTCGTCGCCCAACACTGAAGCTTTCTTT. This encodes CASSLSSPNTEAFF.

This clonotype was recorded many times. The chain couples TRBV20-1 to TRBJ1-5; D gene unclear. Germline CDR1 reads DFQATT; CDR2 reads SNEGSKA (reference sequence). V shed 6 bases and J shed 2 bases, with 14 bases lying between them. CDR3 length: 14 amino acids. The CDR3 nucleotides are TGCAGTGCCATCGATAGAATCGGCAATCAGCCCCAGCATTTT. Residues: CSAIDRIGNQPQHF.

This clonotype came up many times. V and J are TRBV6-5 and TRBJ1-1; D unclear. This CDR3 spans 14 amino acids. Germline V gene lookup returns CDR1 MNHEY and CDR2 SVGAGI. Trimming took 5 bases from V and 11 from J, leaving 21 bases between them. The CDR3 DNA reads TGTGCCAGCAGTCCGTACGCGGAGGGTTACTTGGCTTTCTTT. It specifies CASSPYAEGYLAFF.

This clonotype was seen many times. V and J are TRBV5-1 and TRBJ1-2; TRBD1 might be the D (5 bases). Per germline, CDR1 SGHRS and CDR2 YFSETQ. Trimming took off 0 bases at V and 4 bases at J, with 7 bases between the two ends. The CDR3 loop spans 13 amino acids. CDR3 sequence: CASSLEGPYGYTF. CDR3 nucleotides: TGCGCCAGCAGCTTGGAGGGACCCTATGGCTACACCTTC.

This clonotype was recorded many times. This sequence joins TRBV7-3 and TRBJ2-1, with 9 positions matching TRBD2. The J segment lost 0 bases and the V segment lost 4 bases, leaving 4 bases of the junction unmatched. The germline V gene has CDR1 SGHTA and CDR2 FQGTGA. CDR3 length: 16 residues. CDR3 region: CASSSPSGISYNEQFF. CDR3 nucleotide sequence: TGTGCCAGCAGCTCCCCTAGCGGGATCTCCTACAATGAGCAGTTCTTC.

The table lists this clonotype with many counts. CDR3 protein: CASRDGTGIYNEQFF. The CDR3 DNA is TGCGCCAGCAGGGACGGGACAGGGATCTACAATGAGCAGTTCTTC. V gene TRBV5-1 combines with J gene TRBJ2-1; 9 bases match TRBD1. J was trimmed by 3 bases and V by 5 bases; bases with no gene match: 6. CDR3 length: 15 residues. Germline V gene sequence: CDR1 SGHRS, CDR2 YFSETQ.

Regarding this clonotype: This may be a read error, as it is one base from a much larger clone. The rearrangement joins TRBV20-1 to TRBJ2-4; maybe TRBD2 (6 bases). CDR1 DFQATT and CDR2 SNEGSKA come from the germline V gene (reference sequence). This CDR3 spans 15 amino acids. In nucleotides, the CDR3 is TGCAGTGCTAGGGCGGTTAGCGGAGCCAAAAAAATTCAGTACTTC. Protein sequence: CSARAVSGAKKIQYF.

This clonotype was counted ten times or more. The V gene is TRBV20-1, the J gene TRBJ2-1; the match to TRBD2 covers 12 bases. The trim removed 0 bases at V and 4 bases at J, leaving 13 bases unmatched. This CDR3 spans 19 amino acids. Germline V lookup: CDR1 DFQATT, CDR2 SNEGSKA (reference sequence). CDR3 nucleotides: TGCAGTGCTAGAGACTCTAGCGGGGGGGCCAAGTCCGGATACAATGAGCAGTTCTTC. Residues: CSARDSSGGAKSGYNEQFF.

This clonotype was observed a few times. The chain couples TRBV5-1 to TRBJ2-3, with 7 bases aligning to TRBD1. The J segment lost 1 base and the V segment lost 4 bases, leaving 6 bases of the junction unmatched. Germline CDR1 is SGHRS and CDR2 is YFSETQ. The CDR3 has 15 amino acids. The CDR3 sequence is CASSLQGDGTDTQYF. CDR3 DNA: TGCGCCAGCAGCCTGCAGGGGGACGGCACAGATACGCAGTATTTT.

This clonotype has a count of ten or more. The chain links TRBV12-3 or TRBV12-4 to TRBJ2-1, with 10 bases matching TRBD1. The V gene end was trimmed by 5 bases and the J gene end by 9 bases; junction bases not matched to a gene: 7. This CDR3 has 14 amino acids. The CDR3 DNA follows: TGTGCCAGCAGTCATCGACAGGGGGCGGGTGAGCAGTTCTTC. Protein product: CASSHRQGAGEQFF.

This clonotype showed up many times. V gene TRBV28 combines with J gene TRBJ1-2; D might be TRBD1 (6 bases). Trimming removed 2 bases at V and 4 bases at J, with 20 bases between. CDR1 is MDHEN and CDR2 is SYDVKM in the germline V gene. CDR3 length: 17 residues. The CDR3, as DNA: TGTGCCAGCAGTTTAAGCGGGGGGCACGAGGCCGGCTATGGCTACACCTTC. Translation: CASSLSGGHEAGYGYTF.

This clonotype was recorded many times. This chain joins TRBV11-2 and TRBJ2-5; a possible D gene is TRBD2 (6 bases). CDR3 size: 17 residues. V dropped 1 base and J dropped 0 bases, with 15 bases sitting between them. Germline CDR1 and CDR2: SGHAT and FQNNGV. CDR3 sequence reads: CASSLGSFGGDQETQYF. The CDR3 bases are TGTGCCAGCAGCTTAGGAAGTTTCGGGGGAGACCAAGAGACCCAGTACTTC.

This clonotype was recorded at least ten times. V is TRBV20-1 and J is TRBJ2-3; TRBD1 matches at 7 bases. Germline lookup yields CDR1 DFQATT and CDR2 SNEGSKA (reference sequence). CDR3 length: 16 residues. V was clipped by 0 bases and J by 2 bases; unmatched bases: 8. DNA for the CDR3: TGCAGTGCTAGAGATGAAGGGGGCGGCTACACAGATACGCAGTATTTT. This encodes CSARDEGGGYTDTQYF.

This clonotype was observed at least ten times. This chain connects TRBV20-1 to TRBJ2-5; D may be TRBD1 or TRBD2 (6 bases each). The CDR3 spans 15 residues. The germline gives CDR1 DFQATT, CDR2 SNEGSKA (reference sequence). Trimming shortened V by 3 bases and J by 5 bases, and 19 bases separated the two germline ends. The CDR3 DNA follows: TGCAGTGCTAGTAGCCTCTCGACAGGAGGGGAGACCCAGTACTTC. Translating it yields CSASSLSTGGETQYF.

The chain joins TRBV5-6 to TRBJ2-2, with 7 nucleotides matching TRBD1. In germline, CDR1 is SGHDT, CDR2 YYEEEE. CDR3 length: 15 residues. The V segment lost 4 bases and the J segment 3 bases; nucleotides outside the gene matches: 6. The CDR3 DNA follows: TGTGCCAGCAGCGCCTTGGGACAGTACACCGGGGAGCTGTTTTTT. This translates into CASSALGQYTGELFF.

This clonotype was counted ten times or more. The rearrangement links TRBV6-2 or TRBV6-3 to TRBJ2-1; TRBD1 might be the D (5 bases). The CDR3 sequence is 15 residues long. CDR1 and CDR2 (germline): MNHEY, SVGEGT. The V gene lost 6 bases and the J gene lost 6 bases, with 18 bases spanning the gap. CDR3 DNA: TGTGCCAGCAGACCTACAGGCGGCGTAGGCAATGAGCAGTTCTTC. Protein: CASRPTGGVGNEQFF.

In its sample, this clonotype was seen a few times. The CDR3 here is CASSFGTGNTEAFF. The CDR3 DNA is TGTGCCAGCAGTTTTGGGACAGGGAACACTGAAGCTTTCTTT. The V and J genes are TRBV12-3 or TRBV12-4 and TRBJ1-1; 8 bases are shared with TRBD1. This CDR3 spans 14 amino acids. After removal of 3 bases from V and 1 base from J, the junction contained 1 base not matched to a gene.

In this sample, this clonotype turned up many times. The CDR3 protein is CSARDNFRGRGEKLFF. CDR3 sequence (DNA): TGCAGTGCTAGAGACAACTTCAGGGGGCGTGGTGAAAAACTGTTTTTT. The chain combines TRBV20-1 with TRBJ1-4; 8 positions agree with TRBD1. V was pared by 0 bases and J by 7 bases, with 10 bases of the junction left unmatched. This CDR3 is 16 amino acids long. Germline V gene lookup returns CDR1 DFQATT and CDR2 SNEGSKA (reference sequence).